A single TCR beta chain is shown here with its context. The sample comes from a study of blood T cell repertoires in COVID-19. Clones were read by immunoSEQ multiplex PCR, and TCRdb kept only the in-frame ones, dropping some. The sample has approximately 250,000 clones; more than 70% are singletons. The CDR3 runs to 14 residues. From germline, CDR1 is ENHRY and CDR2 SYGVKD. V gave up 6 bases and J gave up 9 bases; unmatched junction bases: 14. Material for sequencing was peripheral blood. The clonotype comes from a woman aged 80 or over with COVID-19, enrolled during active disease. The chain combines TRBV10-3 with TRBJ2-7; TRBD2 matches 7 bases. CDR3 in amino acids: CAIRQPGLKMAQYF. Written as DNA, the CDR3 is TGTGCCATCAGACAACCGGGACTAAAAATGGCGCAGTACTTC.